This T cell receptor (beta chain) was captured in a study of CD8 T cells in ankylosing spondylitis (dated by TCRdb to the late 2010s). Background on the whole study: The study set out to find disease-linked TCR variants by profiling T cell receptor beta repertoires in ankylosing spondylitis patients and healthy donors. In total, the full study cohort was made up of 100 to 140 healthy donors and about two dozen ankylosing spondylitis patients. Peripheral blood was sampled, and synovial fluid was additionally collected from ankylosing spondylitis patients.

Sequencer: Illumina HiSeq 2500. TCR beta libraries were prepared by quantitative 5'-RACE with molecular barcodes. The source study handled its data this way. A new computational method, built on a probabilistic model of VDJ rearrangement, was used to identify disease-linked TCR variants. The public reads were reprocessed in TCRdb via fastp at Q25 and MiXCR, keeping in-frame beta chains. For every CDR3 protein sequence, its rows merge into one entry that carries the most common genes and DNA. The V and J calls were not made by the authors but by TCRdb's processing. The sample records fewer than 550,000 distinct CDR3 sequences, approximately 5% of which are singletons. The biggest ten clones account for around 3.5% of the sample. There are 16 amino acids in the CDR3, from cysteine to phenylalanine inclusive. The only DNA kept is the CDR3, 48 bases in frame from the first base. The germline V gene specifies MNHEY as CDR1 and SVGAGI as CDR2.

This clonotype was detected a few times. Its cognate antigen has yet to be identified. At one end, the junction sequence differs from germline, possibly due to a read error. Broader findings and caveats from the paper: Some motif variants had previously been reported in the synovial fluid and blood of reactive arthritis patients, which suggests shared mechanisms of disease initiation. A TCR beta motif made up of several highly homologous amino acid variants appeared to be characteristic of blood from ankylosing spondylitis patients. In peripheral blood, the disease-linked clones were found at relatively low frequencies and had a CD8+ phenotype. The disease-linked clones were reported to be significantly enriched in matched synovial fluid samples from ankylosing spondylitis patients.

Here the chain combines TRBV6-5 and TRBJ2-1; 11 central bases correspond to TRBD2. The clonotype was recovered from a male donor with ankylosing spondylitis. Sequenced: blood, either unsorted or a sorted T cell fraction (not recorded which). The CDR3 reads as follows: CASSYGTSGSYSEQFF. The base sequence is TGTGCCAGCAGTTACGGAACTAGCGGGAGTTACAGTGAGCAGTTCTTC.